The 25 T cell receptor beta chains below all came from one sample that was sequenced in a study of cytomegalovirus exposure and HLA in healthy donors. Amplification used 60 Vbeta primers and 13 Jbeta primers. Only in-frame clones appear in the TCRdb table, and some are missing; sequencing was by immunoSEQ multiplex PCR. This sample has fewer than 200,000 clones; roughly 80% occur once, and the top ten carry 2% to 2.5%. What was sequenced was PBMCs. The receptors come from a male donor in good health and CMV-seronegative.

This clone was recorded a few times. The CDR3 spells CASSPQGNNSPLHF. The CDR3 DNA is TGTGCCAGCAGTCCCCAGGGAAATAATTCACCCCTCCACTTT. The rearrangement uses TRBV9 and TRBJ1-6; perhaps TRBD1 as D (5 bases). Germline CDR1 is SGDLS and CDR2 is YYNGEE. This CDR3 contains 14 residues. V gave up 5 bases and J gave up 5 bases, with 11 bases separating them.

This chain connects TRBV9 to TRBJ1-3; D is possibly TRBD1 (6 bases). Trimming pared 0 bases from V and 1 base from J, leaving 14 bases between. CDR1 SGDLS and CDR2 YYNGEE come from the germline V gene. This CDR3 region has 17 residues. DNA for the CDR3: TGTGCCAGCAGCGTAGGTCAGGGGAGTGAGTCTGGAAACACCATATATTTT. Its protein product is CASSVGQGSESGNTIYF.

CDR3 sequence: CASSMFAESNYGYTF. The CDR3 DNA is TGTGCCAGTAGTATGTTCGCAGAATCTAACTATGGCTACACCTTC. The chain has TRBV19 and TRBJ1-2; no reliable D call. Germline loops: CDR1 LNHDA, CDR2 SQIVND (reference sequence). V was cut by 3 bases and J by 0 bases, with 11 bases left in between. The CDR3 has 15 amino acids.

The CDR3 nucleotides read TGTGCCTGGAGAGGAGGACAGAACTATGGCTACACCTTC. Translated, it gives CAWRGGQNYGYTF. The chain employs TRBV30 and TRBJ1-2; tentatively, D is TRBD1 (6 bases). V was trimmed by 3 bases and J by 2 bases, leaving 10 bases between them. CDR3 length: 13 residues. Germline V CDR1 and CDR2: GTSNPN, SVGIG (reference sequence).

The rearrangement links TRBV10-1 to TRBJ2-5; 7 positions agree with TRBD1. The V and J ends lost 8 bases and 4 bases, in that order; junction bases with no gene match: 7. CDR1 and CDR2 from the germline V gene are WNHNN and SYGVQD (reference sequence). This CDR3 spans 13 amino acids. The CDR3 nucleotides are TGCGCCAGCCAACAGGGGACGGCAGAGACCCAGTACTTC. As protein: CASQQGTAETQYF.

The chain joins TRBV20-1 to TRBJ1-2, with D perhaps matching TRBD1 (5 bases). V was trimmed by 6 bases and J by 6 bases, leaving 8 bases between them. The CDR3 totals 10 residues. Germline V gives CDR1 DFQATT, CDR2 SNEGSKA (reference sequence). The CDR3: CSAKTDGYTF. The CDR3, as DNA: TGCAGTGCCAAGACAGATGGCTACACCTTC.

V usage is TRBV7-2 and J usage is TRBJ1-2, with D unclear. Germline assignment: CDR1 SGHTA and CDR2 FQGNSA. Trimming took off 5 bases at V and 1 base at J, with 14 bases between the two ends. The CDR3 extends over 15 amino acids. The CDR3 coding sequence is TGTGCCAGCAGCCCCCCAAATTTTTTTAACTATGGCTACACCTTC. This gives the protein CASSPPNFFNYGYTF.

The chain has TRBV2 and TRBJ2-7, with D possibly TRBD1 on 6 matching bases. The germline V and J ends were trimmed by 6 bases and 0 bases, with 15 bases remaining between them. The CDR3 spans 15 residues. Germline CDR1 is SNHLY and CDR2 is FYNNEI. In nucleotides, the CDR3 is TGTGCCAGCAGCGGGGACACCTTCTCCTCCTACGAGCAGTACTTC. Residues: CASSGDTFSSYEQYF.

The CDR3 DNA sequence: TGTGCCAGCAGCGGTGTGCTTGCAACTAATGAAAAACTGTTTTTT. This codes for CASSGVLATNEKLFF. The gene calls are TRBV2 and TRBJ1-4; D is unresolved. Looked up from germline, CDR1 is SNHLY and CDR2 is FYNNEI. Trimming took 6 bases from V and 0 from J, leaving 11 bases between them. The CDR3 length is 15 residues.

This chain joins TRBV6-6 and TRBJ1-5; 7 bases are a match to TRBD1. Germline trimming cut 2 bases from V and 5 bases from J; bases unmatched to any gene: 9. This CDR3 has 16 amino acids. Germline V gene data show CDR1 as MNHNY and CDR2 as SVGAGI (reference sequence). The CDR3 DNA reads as TGTGCCAGCAGTTACGACACAGGGGTGGGGCATCAGCCCCAGCATTTT. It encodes CASSYDTGVGHQPQHF.

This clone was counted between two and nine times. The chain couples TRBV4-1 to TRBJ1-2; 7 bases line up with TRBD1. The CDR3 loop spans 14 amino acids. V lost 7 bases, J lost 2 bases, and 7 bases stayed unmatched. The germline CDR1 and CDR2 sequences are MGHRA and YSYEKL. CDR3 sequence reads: CASNSGQSNYGYTF. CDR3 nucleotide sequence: TGCGCCAGCAACTCGGGACAGAGCAACTATGGCTACACCTTC.

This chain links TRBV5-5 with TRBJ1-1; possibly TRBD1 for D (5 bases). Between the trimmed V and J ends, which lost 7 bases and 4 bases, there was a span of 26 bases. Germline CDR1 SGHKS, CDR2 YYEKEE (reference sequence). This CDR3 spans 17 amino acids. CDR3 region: CASANRRGSEGRTEAFF. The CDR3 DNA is TGTGCCAGCGCAAATCGGAGGGGCTCCGAAGGTCGCACTGAAGCTTTCTTT.

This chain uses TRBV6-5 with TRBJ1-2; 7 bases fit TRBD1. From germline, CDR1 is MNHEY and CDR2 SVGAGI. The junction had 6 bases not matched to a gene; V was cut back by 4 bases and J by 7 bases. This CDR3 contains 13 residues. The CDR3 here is CASSSGGSAGYTF. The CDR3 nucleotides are TGTGCCAGCAGTTCAGGGGGTTCGGCTGGCTACACCTTC.

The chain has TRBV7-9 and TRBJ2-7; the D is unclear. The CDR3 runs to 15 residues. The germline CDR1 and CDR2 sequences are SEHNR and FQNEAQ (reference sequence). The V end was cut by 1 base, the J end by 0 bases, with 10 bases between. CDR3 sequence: CASSLGDIRSYEQYF. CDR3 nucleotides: TGTGCCAGCAGCTTAGGTGACATACGCTCCTACGAGCAGTACTTC.

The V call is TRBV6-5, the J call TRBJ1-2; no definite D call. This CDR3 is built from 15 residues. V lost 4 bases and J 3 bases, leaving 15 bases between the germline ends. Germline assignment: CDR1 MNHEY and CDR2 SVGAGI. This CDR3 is CASSSPRGEHYGYTF. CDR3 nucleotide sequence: TGTGCCAGCAGTTCGCCCCGAGGAGAACACTATGGCTACACCTTC.

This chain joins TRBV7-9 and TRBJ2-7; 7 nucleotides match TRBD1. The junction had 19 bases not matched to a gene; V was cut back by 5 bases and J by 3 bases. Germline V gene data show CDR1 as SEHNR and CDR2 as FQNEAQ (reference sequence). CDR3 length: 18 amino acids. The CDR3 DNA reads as TGTGCCAGCAGCCGTACTTACAGCCCGGGACAGCGGATCTACGAGCAGTACTTC. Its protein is CASSRTYSPGQRIYEQYF.

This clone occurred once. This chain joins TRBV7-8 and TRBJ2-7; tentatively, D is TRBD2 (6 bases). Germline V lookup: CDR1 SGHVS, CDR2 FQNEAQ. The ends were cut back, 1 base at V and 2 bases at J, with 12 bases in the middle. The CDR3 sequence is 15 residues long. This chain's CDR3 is CASSLGSGGTYEQYF. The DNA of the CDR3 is TGTGCCAGCAGCTTAGGTAGCGGTGGGACCTACGAGCAGTACTTC.

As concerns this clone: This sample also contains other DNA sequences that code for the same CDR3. In nucleotides, the CDR3 is TGTGCCAGCAGTTCCAGCTCCTACGAGCAGTACTTC. Translated, it gives CASSSSSYEQYF. V usage is TRBV7-2 and J usage is TRBJ2-7; D gene unclear. The CDR3 is 12 amino acids. The germline V and J ends were trimmed by 6 bases and 0 bases, with 6 bases remaining between them. The V gene's germline CDR1 is SGHTA and CDR2 FQGNSA. The full variable domain, its missing parts supplied by reference TRBV7-2 and TRBJ2-7, is GAGVSQSPSNKVTEKGKDVELRCDPISGHTALYWYRQSLGQGLEFLIYFQGNSAPDKSGLPSDRFSAERTGGSVSTLTIQRTQQEDSAVYLCASSSSSYEQYFGPGTRLTVT.

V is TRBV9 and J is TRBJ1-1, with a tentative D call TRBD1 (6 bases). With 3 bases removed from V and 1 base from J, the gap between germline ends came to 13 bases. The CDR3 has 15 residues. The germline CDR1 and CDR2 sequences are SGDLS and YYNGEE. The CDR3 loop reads CASSARPGENTEAFF. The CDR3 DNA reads TGTGCCAGCAGCGCTCGTCCAGGGGAGAACACTGAAGCTTTCTTT.

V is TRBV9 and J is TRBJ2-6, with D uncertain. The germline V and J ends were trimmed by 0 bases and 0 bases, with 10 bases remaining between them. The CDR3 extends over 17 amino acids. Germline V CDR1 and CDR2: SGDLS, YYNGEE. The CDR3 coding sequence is TGTGCCAGCAGCGTAGTACCTAACCCCTCTGGGGCCAACGTCCTGACTTTC. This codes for CASSVVPNPSGANVLTF.

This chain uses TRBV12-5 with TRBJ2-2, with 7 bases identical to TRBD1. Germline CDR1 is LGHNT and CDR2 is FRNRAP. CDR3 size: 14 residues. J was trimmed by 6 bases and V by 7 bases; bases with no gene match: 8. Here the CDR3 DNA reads TGTGCTAGTGCCCCCACAGGGGTCGCCGGGGAGCTGTTTTTT. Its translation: CASAPTGVAGELFF.

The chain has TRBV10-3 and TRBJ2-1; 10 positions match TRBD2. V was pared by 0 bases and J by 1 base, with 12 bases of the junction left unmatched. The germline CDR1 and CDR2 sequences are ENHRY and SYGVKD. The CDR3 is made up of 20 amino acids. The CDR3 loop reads CAISESPMSGGASSYNEQFF. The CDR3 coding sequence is TGTGCCATCAGTGAGTCGCCAATGAGCGGGGGGGCCTCGTCCTACAATGAGCAGTTCTTC.

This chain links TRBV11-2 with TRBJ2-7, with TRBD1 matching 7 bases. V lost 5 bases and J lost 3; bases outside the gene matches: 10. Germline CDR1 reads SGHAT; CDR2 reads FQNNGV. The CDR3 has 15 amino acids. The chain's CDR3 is CASSAQRGQGYEQYF. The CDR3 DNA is TGTGCCAGCAGCGCCCAAAGGGGGCAGGGCTACGAGCAGTACTTC.

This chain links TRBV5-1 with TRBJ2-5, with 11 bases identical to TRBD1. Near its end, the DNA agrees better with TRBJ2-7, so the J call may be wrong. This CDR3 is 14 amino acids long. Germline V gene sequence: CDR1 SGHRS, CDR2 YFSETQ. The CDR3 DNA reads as TGCGCCAGCAGCGTGGGACAGGGGGGCTACGAGCAGTACTTC. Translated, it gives CASSVGQGGYEQYF.

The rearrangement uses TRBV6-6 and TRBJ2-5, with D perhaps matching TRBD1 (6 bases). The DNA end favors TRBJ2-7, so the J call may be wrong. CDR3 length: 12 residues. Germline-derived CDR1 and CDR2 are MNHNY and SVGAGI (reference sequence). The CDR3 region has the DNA TGTGCCAGCAGTGACAGGACCAACGAGCAGTACTTC. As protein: CASSDRTNEQYF.